This TCR beta chain was retrieved from a study of blood T cell repertoires in COVID-19 (dated by TCRdb to the early 2020s). Turning to the overall study: ImmuneRACE Cohort 3 recovered participants were defined by two consecutive negative NP/OP PCR tests, healthcare professional clearance, or symptom resolution. Samples were obtained from the ongoing ImmuneRACE study (first 160 participants) and from about 1,300 subjects provided by 6 global collaborators. Deeply sampled blood TCRbeta repertoires from subjects exposed to, actively infected with, or recovered from COVID-19 were included in the dataset. Collaborator samples came from the United States, Italy and Spain and covered acute and convalescent phases of COVID-19. HLA class I and class II types, where available, came from metadata supplied by the sample provider rather than from assay-based typing. Sample metadata almost always included a de-identified subject ID, COVID-19 status, age in years and sex. A freely available public database, intended as a resource for researchers studying the immune response to SARS-CoV-2, is where the repertoires were released. The material from the prospective study consisted of cDNA or gDNA derived from T cells, B-cell-depleted T cells, or PBMCs. Overall results and qualifications from the work: Clinical and demographic metadata were provided uncurated, with the amount varying by source and participant.

The immunoSEQ Assay, a bias-controlled multiplex PCR, was used to amplify TCRbeta CDR3 regions from genomic DNA. The study's processing was this. Within the assay, amplification of reference gene primers was used to estimate how many nucleated cells each sample contained. Sequence reads were collapsed and filtered to measure the absolute abundance of every unique TCRbeta CDR3 rearrangement. For each sample, productive Simpson clonality was calculated by taking the square root of Simpson's diversity index across productive rearrangements. What TCRdb holds here is the immuneACCESS table cut down to in-frame rearrangements. Part of the clones is not present; checked against another copy, under half of the missing clones reflect an unresolved V gene, and the others are unexplained. Clonal size and the V and J genes are those of that table, whereas D and trimming came from the DNA. The sample profile shows 200,000 to 250,000 clones; roughly nine tenths of them were found once. The ten largest clones represent 3% to 3.5% of the sample.

This clone was seen a few times. Its antigen target is currently unknown. Qualities for individual bases were not recorded, and no much larger clone is one base off. V is reduced by 6 bases and J by 3 bases, leaving a spacing of 17 bases between them. The CDR3 holds 15 amino acids from the cysteine to the phenylalanine. Only the CDR3 part of the read is kept: 45 bases, read in frame from the first base. Based on the germline V gene, the CDR1 and CDR2 sequences are MRHNA and SNTAGT. Participants in the prospective study were aged roughly 18 to 100 years, lived in 24 United States geographic areas, and enrolled through a virtual design. In the prospective study, participants were assigned to cohorts based on the clinical history participants reported in a screening survey and a study questionnaire. In the prospective study, mobile phlebotomists collected whole blood, serum and a nasopharyngeal or oropharyngeal swab from each participant. Additional blood draws and questionnaires over an approximately 2-month period could optionally be provided by prospective study participants. Before DNA extraction, blood samples from the prospective study were shipped at room temperature or frozen.

This receptor was identified in a woman between 45 and 65 years old in a cohort exposed to, infected with or recovered from COVID-19 (not recorded which). Sequencing input: PBMCs or T cells enriched from blood (not recorded which). The sequence joins TRBV6-4 to TRBJ2-5; D gene: possibly TRBD2, on 6 matching bases. The CDR3 sequence is CASSAPGLSKETQYF. The DNA sequence follows: TGTGCCAGCAGCGCTCCGGGACTTTCAAAAGAGACCCAGTACTTC.